This T cell receptor (beta chain) was found in a study of control samples from healthy donors and cancer patients. The CDR3 contains 15 residues. V was trimmed by 4 bases and J by 1 base, leaving 13 bases between them. Sequencing used immunoSEQ multiplex PCR; TCRdb keeps in-frame clones, though not all of them. Seen here are 52,000 or so clones, roughly 94% observed once, and the top ten hold around 3.7%. The gene calls are TRBV6-7 and TRBJ1-2; D is possibly TRBD1 (5 bases). TRBV6-7 is an open reading frame, and its role is uncertain. The receptor was isolated from a young man in good health. The sequenced sample consisted of blood. CDR3 nucleotide sequence: TGTGCCAGCAGTTCTGCGGGGGTAGGTAACTATGGCTACACCTTC. Its protein product is CASSSAGVGNYGYTF.